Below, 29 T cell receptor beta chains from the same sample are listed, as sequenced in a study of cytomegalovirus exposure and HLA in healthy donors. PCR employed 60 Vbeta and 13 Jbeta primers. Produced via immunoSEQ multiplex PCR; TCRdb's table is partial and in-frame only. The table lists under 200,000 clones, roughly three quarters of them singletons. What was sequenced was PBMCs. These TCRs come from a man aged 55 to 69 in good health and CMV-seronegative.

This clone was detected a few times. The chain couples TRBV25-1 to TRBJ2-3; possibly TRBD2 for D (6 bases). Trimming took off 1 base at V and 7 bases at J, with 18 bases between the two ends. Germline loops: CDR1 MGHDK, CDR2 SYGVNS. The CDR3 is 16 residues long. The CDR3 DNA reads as TGTGCCAGCAGTGAATCAGGGTGGGCAGGGAGGAATACGCAGTATTTT. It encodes CASSESGWAGRNTQYF.

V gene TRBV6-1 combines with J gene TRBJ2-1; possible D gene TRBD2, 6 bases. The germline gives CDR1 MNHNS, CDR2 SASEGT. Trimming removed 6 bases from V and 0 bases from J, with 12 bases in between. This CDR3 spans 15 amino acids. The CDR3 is CASSHSGNSYNEQFF. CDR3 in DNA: TGTGCCAGCAGCCATAGCGGAAACTCCTACAATGAGCAGTTCTTC.

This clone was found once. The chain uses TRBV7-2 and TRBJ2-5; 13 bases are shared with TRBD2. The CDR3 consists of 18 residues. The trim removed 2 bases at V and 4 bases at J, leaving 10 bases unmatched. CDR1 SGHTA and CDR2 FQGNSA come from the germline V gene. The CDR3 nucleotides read TGTGCCAGCAGCTTATCAGAACTAGCGGGGGGGCCCCGAGAGACCCAGTACTTC. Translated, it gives CASSLSELAGGPRETQYF. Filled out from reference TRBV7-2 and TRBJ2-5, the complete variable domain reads GAGVSQSPSNKVTEKGKDVELRCDPISGHTALYWYRQSLGQGLEFLIYFQGNSAPDKSGLPSDRFSAERTGGSVSTLTIQRTQQEDSAVYLCASSLSELAGGPRETQYFGPGTRLLVL.

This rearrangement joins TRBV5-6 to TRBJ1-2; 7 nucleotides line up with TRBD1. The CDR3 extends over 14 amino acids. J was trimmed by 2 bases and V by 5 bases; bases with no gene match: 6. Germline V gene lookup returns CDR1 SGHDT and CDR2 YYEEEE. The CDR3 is CASRPTGQNYGYTF. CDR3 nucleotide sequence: TGTGCCAGCAGGCCTACGGGACAGAACTATGGCTACACCTTC.

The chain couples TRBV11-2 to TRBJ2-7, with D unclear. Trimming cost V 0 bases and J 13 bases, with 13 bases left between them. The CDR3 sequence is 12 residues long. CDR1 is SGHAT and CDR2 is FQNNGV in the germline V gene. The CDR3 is CASSLEQLKPYF. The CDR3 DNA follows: TGTGCCAGCAGCTTAGAACAGCTCAAGCCATACTTC.

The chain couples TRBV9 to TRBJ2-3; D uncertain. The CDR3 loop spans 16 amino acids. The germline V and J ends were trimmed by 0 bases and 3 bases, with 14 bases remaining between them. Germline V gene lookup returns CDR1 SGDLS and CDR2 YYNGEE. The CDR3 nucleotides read TGTGCCAGCAGCGTAGCTACGTGGAGCCCTACAGATACGCAGTATTTT. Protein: CASSVATWSPTDTQYF.

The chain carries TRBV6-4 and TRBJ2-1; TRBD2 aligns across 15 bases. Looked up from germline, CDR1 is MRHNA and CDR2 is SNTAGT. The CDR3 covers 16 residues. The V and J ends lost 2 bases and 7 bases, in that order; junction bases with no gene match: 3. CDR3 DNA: TGTGCCAGCAGTGACCGGGGACTAGCGGGAGGTAATGAGCAGTTCTTC. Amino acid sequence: CASSDRGLAGGNEQFF.

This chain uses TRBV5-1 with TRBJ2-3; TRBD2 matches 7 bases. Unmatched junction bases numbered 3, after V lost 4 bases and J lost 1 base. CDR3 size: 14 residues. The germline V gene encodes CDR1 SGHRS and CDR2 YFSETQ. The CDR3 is CASSTLAGTDTQYF. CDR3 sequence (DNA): TGCGCCAGCAGCACCCTAGCGGGCACAGATACGCAGTATTTT.

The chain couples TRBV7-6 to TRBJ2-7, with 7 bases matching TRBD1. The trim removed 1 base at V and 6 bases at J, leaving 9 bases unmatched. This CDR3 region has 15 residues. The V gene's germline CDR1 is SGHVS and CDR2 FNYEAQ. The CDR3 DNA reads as TGTGCCAGCAGCTTAGATACCCCCAGGGGGTCCGAGCAGTACTTC. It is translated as CASSLDTPRGSEQYF.

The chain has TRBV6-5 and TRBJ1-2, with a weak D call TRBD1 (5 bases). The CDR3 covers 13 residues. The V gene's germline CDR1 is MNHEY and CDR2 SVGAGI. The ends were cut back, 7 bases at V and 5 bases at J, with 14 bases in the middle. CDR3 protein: CASTPGVAYGYTF. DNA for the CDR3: TGTGCCAGCACCCCGGGGGTGGCGTATGGCTACACCTTC.

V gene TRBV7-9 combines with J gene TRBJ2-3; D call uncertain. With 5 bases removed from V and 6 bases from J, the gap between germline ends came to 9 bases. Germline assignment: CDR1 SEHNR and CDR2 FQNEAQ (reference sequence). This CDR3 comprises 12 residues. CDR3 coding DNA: TGTGCCAGCAGCCAAAATGGCGATACGCAGTATTTT. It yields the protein CASSQNGDTQYF.

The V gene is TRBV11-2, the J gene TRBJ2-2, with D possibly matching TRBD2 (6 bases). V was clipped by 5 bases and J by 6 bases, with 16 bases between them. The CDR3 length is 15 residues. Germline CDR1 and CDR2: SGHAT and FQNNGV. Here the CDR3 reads CASSPLAFSSGELFF. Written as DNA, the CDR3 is TGTGCCAGCAGCCCTCTAGCGTTCAGTTCCGGGGAGCTGTTTTTT.

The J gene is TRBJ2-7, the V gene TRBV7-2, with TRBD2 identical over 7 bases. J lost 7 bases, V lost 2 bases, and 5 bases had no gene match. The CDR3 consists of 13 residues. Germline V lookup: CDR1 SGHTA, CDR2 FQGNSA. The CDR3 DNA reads TGTGCCAGCAGCTTACCCACCGGGAGGGAGCAGTACTTC. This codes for CASSLPTGREQYF.

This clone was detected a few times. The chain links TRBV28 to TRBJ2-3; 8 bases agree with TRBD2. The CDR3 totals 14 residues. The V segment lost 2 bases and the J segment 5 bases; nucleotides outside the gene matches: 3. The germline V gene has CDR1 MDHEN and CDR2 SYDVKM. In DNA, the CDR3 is TGTGCCAGCAGTTTAGCGGGAGGTGGAGATACGCAGTATTTT. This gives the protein CASSLAGGGDTQYF.

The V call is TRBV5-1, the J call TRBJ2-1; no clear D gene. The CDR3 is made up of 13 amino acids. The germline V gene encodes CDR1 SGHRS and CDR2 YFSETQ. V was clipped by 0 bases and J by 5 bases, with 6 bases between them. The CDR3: CASSLVRNNEQFF. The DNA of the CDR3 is TGCGCCAGCAGCTTGGTTCGTAACAATGAGCAGTTCTTC.

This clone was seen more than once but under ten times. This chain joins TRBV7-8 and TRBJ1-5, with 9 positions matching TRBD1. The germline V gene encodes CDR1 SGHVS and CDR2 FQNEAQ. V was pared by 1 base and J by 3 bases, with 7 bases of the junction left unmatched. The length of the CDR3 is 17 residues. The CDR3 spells CASSLVSGTGYNQPQHF. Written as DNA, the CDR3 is TGTGCCAGCAGCTTAGTATCCGGGACAGGGTACAATCAGCCCCAGCATTTT.

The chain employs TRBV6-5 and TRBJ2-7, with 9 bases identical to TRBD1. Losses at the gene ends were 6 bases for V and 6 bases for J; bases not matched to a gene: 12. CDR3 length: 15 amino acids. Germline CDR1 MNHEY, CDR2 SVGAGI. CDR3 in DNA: TGTGCCAGCAGACTCGGGACAGGGTTTGGATCCGAGCAGTACTTC. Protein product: CASRLGTGFGSEQYF.

CDR3 nucleotides: TGTGCCAGCAGGCTACCGACAGCGAACACTGAAGCTTTCTTT. It is translated as CASRLPTANTEAFF. The rearrangement uses TRBV7-2 and TRBJ1-1; a weak D match, TRBD1 (5 bases). Germline-derived CDR1 and CDR2 are SGHTA and FQGNSA. V gave up 6 bases and J gave up 1 base, with 12 bases separating them. This CDR3 contains 14 residues.

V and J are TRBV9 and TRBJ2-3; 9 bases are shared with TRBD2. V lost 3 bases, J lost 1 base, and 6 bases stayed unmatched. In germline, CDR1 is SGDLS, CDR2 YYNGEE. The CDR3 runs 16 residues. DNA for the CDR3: TGTGCCAGCAGCGCGTATAGCGGGAGAGGCACAGATACGCAGTATTTT. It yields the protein CASSAYSGRGTDTQYF.

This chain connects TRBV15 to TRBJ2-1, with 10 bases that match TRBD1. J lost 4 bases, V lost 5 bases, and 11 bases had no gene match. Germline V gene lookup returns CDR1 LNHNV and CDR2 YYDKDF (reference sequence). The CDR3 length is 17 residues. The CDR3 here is CATSPYLRQGAYNEQFF. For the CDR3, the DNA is TGTGCCACCAGCCCCTACCTCCGACAGGGGGCATACAATGAGCAGTTCTTC.

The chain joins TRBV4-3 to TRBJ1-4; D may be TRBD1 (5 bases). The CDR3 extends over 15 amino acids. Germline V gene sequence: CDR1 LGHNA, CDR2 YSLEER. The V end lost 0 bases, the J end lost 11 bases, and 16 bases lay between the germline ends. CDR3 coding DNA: TGCGCCAGCAGCCAAGACTTGGTGACAGCAAGTAAACTGTTTTTT. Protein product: CASSQDLVTASKLFF.

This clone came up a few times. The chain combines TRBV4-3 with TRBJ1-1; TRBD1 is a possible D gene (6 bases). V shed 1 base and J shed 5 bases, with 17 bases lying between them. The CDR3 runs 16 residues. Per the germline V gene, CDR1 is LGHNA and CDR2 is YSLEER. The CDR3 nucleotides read TGCGCCAGCAGCCAAGGACCTACAGGGATTAGGACTGAAGCTTTCTTT. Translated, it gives CASSQGPTGIRTEAFF.

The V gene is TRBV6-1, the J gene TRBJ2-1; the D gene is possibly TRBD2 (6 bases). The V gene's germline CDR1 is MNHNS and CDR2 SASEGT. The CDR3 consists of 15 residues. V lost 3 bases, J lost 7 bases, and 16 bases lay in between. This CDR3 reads CASSDQGGIMNEQFF. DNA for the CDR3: TGTGCCAGCAGTGATCAGGGAGGAATTATGAATGAGCAGTTCTTC.

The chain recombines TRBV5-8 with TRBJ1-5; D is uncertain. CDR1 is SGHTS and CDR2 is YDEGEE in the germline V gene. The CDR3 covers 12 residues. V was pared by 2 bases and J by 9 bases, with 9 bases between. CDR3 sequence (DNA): TGTGCCAGCAGCTTTCCGGGAGGGCCCCAGCATTTT. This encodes CASSFPGGPQHF.

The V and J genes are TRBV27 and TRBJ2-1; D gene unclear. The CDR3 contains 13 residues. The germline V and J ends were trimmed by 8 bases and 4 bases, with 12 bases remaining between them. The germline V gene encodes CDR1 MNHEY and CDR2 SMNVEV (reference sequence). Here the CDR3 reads CASAGNTYNEQFF. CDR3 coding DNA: TGTGCCAGCGCAGGAAACACGTACAATGAGCAGTTCTTC.

The CDR3 DNA reads TGTGCCAGCAGCGTAAGGGGGACAGTACAAGAGACCCAGTACTTC. It yields the protein CASSVRGTVQETQYF. The chain recombines TRBV9 with TRBJ2-5; the match to TRBD1 covers 7 bases. The junction had 5 bases not matched to a gene; V was cut back by 1 base and J by 2 bases. Germline CDR1 and CDR2: SGDLS and YYNGEE. The CDR3 length is 15 residues.

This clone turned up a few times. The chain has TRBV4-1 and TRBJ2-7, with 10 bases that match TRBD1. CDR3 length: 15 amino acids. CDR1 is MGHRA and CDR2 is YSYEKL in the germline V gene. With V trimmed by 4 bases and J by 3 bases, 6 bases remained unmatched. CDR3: CASSPGQGGSYEQYF. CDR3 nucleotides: TGCGCCAGCAGCCCCGGACAGGGGGGGAGCTACGAGCAGTACTTC.

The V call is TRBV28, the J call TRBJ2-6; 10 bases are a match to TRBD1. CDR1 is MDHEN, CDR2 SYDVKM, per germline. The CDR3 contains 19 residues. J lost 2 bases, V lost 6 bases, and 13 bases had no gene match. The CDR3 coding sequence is TGTGCCAGCAGCCCCCTACGTTGGACAGGGGGTCCTGGGGCCAACGTCCTGACTTTC. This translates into CASSPLRWTGGPGANVLTF.

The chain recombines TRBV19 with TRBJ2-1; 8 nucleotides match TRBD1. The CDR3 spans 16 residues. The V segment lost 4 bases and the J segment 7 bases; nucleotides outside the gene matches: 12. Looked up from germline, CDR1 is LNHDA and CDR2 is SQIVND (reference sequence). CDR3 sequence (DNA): TGTGCCAGTAGTACCCCCAGGGGGCTAAGGGGGAATGAGCAGTTCTTC. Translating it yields CASSTPRGLRGNEQFF.